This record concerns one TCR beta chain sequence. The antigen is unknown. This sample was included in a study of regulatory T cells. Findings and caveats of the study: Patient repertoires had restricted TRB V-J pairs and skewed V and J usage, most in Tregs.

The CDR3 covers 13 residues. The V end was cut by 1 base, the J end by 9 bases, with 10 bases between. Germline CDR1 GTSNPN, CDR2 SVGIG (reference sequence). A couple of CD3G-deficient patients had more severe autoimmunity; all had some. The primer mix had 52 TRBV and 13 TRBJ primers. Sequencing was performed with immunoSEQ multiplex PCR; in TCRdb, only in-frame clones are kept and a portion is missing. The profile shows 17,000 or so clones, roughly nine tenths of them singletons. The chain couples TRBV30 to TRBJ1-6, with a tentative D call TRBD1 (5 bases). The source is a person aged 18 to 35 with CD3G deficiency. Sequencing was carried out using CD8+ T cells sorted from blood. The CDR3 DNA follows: TGTGCCTGGAGTGCTTGGGGCGGTTCACCCCTCCACTTT. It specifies CAWSAWGGSPLHF.